This T cell receptor beta chain came from a study of identical twins. Study results and caveats: Zero-insertion analyses were open to partial confounding by invariant MAIT and iNKT cells. The models systematically underestimated how much out-of-frame TCR alpha was shared in monozygotic twins. Cross-sectional statistics, not tracking of the same donors, supported the conclusions.

This clonotype was picked up a small number of times. Its antigen is unidentified. Per the germline V gene, CDR1 is SQVTM and CDR2 is ANQGSEA. Trimming stripped 2 bases from V and 4 bases from J, with 8 bases between. CDR3 length: 12 residues. A universal primer site was added by template switching, and unique molecular identifiers were carried by the cDNA. TCRdb processed the 5' RACE reads anew with MiXCR; each CDR3 protein has one entry. The table records around 480,000 distinct CDR3 sequences, approximately 14% of them present only once. The sample also formed part of further work on yellow fever vaccine responses in identical twins.

The sample comprised CD4+ T cells sorted from blood. This sequence joins TRBV29-1 and TRBJ1-1; D is uncertain. The receptor was isolated from a woman younger than 35 in good health. This CDR3 is CSVERSGTEAFF. The CDR3 region has the DNA TGCAGCGTTGAACGATCGGGCACTGAAGCTTTCTTT.